This T cell receptor beta chain was documented in a study of naive and memory T cell subsets. General observations from the study: Potentially, T cell activation and differentiation skew this RNA-based measurement.

Trimming removed 4 bases from V and 4 bases from J; junction bases left unmatched: 5. This CDR3 is built from 15 residues. Germline assignment: CDR1 SGHTA and CDR2 FQGNSA. TCR cDNA received a 3' ligated oligonucleotide that carried a UMI. Amplification of ligated cDNA took four PCR rounds with SP2 and nested alpha and beta constant primers. Alpha and beta constant region primers primed reverse transcription for blood and skin samples. TCRdb processed the UMI-ligation and nested PCR reads anew with MiXCR; each CDR3 protein has one entry. The table shows about 26,000 distinct CDR3 sequences, with around 5% occurring only once. In its sample, this clonotype was seen many times. What it binds is unknown.

The V and J genes are TRBV7-2 and TRBJ2-1; TRBD2 aligns across 9 bases. The origin of this receptor is an adult in good health. Input material: blood. The CDR3 DNA is TGTGCCAGCAGCTCCACTAGCGGGCAATACAATGAGCAGTTCTTC. Protein product: CASSSTSGQYNEQFF.